The source of this T cell receptor beta chain is a study of cytomegalovirus exposure and HLA in healthy donors. Whole-study context: Within an early data release were roughly 83 million unique TCRs drawn from HLA-typed donors.

The CDR3 consists of 18 residues. Per germline, CDR1 SGDLS and CDR2 YYNGEE. V dropped 4 bases and J dropped 4 bases, with 21 bases sitting between them. PCR was performed using 60 Vbeta and 13 Jbeta primers. The table came from immunoSEQ multiplex PCR; TCRdb's copy has only in-frame clones and leaves some out. The sample has roughly 100,000 clones, around 79% seen once. On this clone: Its antigen is unidentified.

Overall study findings and caveats: 87-base-pair reads could not separate some V segments, including TRBV6-2 and TRBV6-3. Later work showed greater clonal expansion in HLA-associated TCR beta chains than in equally common others. Later work associated roughly 15,000 TCR beta sequences with HLA alleles at 0.05 false discovery rate.

This chain joins TRBV9 and TRBJ2-6; D is perhaps TRBD2 (7 bases). Sequenced input: PBMCs. The receptor was derived from a man between 45 and 60 years old in good health and CMV-seropositive. This chain's CDR3 is CASSPREGGAPGANVLTF. The CDR3 DNA reads as TGTGCCAGCAGCCCCCGGGAAGGGGGGGCGCCCGGGGCCAACGTCCTGACTTTC.